This record looks at one TCR beta chain sequence and its context. What it binds is not known. V shed 1 base and J 9 bases; nucleotides not matched to a gene: 4. CDR3 size: 14 residues. The data originate from a study of T cell repertoires in cytomegalovirus infection. Across the whole study: Public TCR beta signatures were indicative of both CMV infection and a matching HLA type.

TCRdb recomputed calls from the reads with MiXCR, one row per CDR3 protein. The top ten hold roughly an eighth of the sample, which has about a million distinct CDR3 sequences, around 30% seen once. This chain connects TRBV12-3 or TRBV12-4 to TRBJ2-1; 9 bases map to TRBD2. This material consisted of cultured CD8+ T cells from PBMCs, taken from culture after CMV antigen stimulation. The TCR sequence derives from a human donor in good health (CMV status not recorded). Some clones in this sample may be carry-over from other donors' samples. The CDR3 reads CASSLVAGGFEQFF. As DNA, the CDR3 is TGTGCCAGCAGTTTAGTTGCGGGAGGGTTTGAGCAGTTCTTC.